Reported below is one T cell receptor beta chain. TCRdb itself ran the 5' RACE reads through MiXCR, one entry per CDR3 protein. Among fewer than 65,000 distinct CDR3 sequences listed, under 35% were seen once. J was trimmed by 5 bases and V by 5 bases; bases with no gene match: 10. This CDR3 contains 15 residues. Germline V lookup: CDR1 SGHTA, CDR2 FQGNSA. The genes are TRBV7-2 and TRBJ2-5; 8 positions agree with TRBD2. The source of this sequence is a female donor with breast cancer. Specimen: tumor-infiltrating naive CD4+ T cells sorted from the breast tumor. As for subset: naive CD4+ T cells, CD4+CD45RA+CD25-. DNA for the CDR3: TGTGCCAGCAGCCATAGCGGGAAAGTGGGGGAGACCCAGTACTTC. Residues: CASSHSGKVGETQYF. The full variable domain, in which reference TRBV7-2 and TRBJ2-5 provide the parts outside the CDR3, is GAGVSQSPSNKVTEKGKDVELRCDPISGHTALYWYRQSLGQGLEFLIYFQGNSAPDKSGLPSDRFSAERTGGSVSTLTIQRTQQEDSAVYLCASSHSGKVGETQYFGPGTRLLVL.